Listed here are 5 T cell receptor beta chains from one sample, sequenced in a study of T cells expressing NK-cell markers. TCRdb reanalyzed the 5' RACE reads, giving one entry per CDR3 protein sequence and no DNA. This listing includes 160,000 or so distinct CDR3 sequences. The sample was blood T cells: a sorted CD56 or NKG2C T cell subset, CD4+ or CD8+ T cells, or bulk PBMC T cells (not recorded which). Receptor source: a woman aged 18 to 75 in good health.

The CDR3 protein is CATSGRDRGLLDTQYF. V is TRBV24-1 and J is TRBJ2-3; TCRdb's D call, TRBD1, is unchecked because there is no DNA. The CDR3 loop spans 16 amino acids. Germline CDR1 and CDR2: KGHDR and SFDVKD.

The J gene is TRBJ2-2, the V gene TRBV5-1; the D call of TRBD1 rests on TCRdb alone, since no DNA is present to check it. The germline V gene has CDR1 SGHRS and CDR2 YFSETQ. CDR3 length: 16 amino acids. The CDR3 sequence is CASSFGPLRGTGELFF.

V usage is TRBV5-1 and J usage is TRBJ2-7; TCRdb lists TRBD1, though no DNA is available to test this call. Germline V gives CDR1 SGHRS, CDR2 YFSETQ. This CDR3 spans 12 amino acids. Here the CDR3 reads CASSLGGGEQYF.

The rearrangement joins TRBV2 to TRBJ2-3; the D gene TCRdb calls, TRBD1, cannot be checked with no DNA. The CDR3 is 15 amino acids. From germline, CDR1 is SNHLY and CDR2 FYNNEI. The CDR3 loop is CASSDTGTATDTQYF.

The chain carries TRBV11-3 and TRBJ2-1; TCRdb's D call, TRBD1, is unchecked because there is no DNA. The CDR3 has 15 amino acids. Germline lookup yields CDR1 SGHNT and CDR2 YENEEA. CDR3 amino acids: CASSLAAGFQGEQFF.